This TCR beta chain appears in the sequencing data of a study of cytomegalovirus exposure and HLA in healthy donors. Study overall: Unique TCRs numbering roughly 85 million, obtained from HLA-typed donors, made up an early data release. The study's findings and limits: Per a prior analysis, the majority of TCR beta V segments were productive roughly 87% or roughly 30% of the time.

V shed 1 base and J 14 bases; nucleotides not matched to a gene: 10. The V gene's germline CDR1 is SNHLY and CDR2 FYNNEI. The CDR3 consists of 15 residues. PCR used 60 Vbeta primers and 13 Jbeta primers. Data came from immunoSEQ multiplex PCR; TCRdb stores just in-frame clones and leaves some out. The profile shows about 130,000 clones, 70% to 80% of them singletons. A word on this clone: Antigen: not known.

Sequenced material: PBMCs. The sequence was collected from a human donor in good health. The rearrangement uses TRBV2 and TRBJ1-6; 8 bases line up with TRBD1. The CDR3 protein is CASSEGPGTGSTLHF. DNA of the CDR3: TGTGCCAGCAGTGAAGGTCCCGGGACAGGTTCCACCCTCCACTTT.